These 13 T cell receptor beta chains share one sample of origin, sequenced in a study of T cells in Graves' hyperthyroidism and ophthalmopathy. Amplification of TCR beta CDR3 regions used RNA as the template. HTBI primers drove first-round RT-PCR of the TCR CDR3. TCRdb re-derived calls from the multiplex PCR reads in MiXCR, one entry per CDR3 protein. The repertoire holds about half a million distinct CDR3 sequences, more than 15% seen once, with about 31% in the top ten. Source material: blood. These TCRs come from a woman aged 25 to 39 with Graves' ophthalmopathy.

This clonotype occurred a few times. The chain recombines TRBV5-4 with TRBJ2-2; 9 bases line up with TRBD1. The germline CDR1 and CDR2 sequences are SGHNT and YYREEE (reference sequence). Trimming cost V 4 bases and J 8 bases; bases outside gene matches: 6. The length of the CDR3 is 14 residues. The CDR3 spells CASSGQGSSGELFF. The CDR3 DNA follows: TGTGCCAGCAGCGGACAGGGGTCCTCGGGGGAGCTGTTTTTT.

This clonotype was seen at least ten times. V and J are TRBV6-1 and TRBJ2-5; TRBD2 agrees at 9 bases. The CDR3 is made up of 14 amino acids. V gave up 6 bases and J gave up 4 bases; unmatched junction bases: 6. Germline lookup yields CDR1 MNHNS and CDR2 SASEGT. In DNA form, the CDR3 reads TGTGCCAGCAGGGTTCCGGGACTAGCAGAGACCCAGTACTTC. Translated, it gives CASRVPGLAETQYF.

The rearrangement uses TRBV6-6 and TRBJ2-2; 11 bases line up with TRBD1. The CDR3 has 17 residues. V lost 0 bases, J lost 3 bases, and 3 bases stayed unmatched. Germline V gene data show CDR1 as MNHNY and CDR2 as SVGAGI (reference sequence). As DNA, the CDR3 is TGTGCCAGCAGTTACTCGGGGACAGGGGGGTACACCGGGGAGCTGTTTTTT. Its translation is CASSYSGTGGYTGELFF.

This clonotype was detected a few times. The DNA of the CDR3 is TGTGCCAGTAATATGCATATCGGACTAGCGGGAGACACTGAGCAGTTCTTC. Protein sequence: CASNMHIGLAGDTEQFF. V and J are TRBV19 and TRBJ2-1, with 13 bases matching TRBD2. The V and J ends lost 7 bases and 9 bases, in that order; junction bases with no gene match: 15. The CDR3 contains 17 residues. Germline V gene lookup returns CDR1 LNHDA and CDR2 SQIVND (reference sequence).

This clonotype was seen many times. The chain employs TRBV28 and TRBJ2-7, with D possibly being TRBD1 or TRBD2 (5 bases each). The V end was cut by 6 bases, the J end by 3 bases, with 15 bases between. From germline, CDR1 is MDHEN and CDR2 SYDVKM. There are 14 residues in the CDR3. The CDR3 is CASRVGPSLYEQYF. CDR3 nucleotides: TGTGCCAGCAGGGTGGGACCTAGCCTCTACGAGCAGTACTTC.

This clonotype was recorded a few times. The J gene is TRBJ1-3, the V gene TRBV7-9; D may be TRBD1 (5 bases). The germline V gene encodes CDR1 SEHNR and CDR2 FQNEAQ (reference sequence). The CDR3 runs 17 residues. V was pared by 2 bases and J by 0 bases, with 14 bases between. CDR3 DNA: TGTGCCAGCAGCTTAACACAGGTAGCTCCCTCTGGAAACACCATATATTTT. Translated, it gives CASSLTQVAPSGNTIYF.

The chain links TRBV6-5 to TRBJ2-1; D call uncertain. The CDR3 is 11 amino acids. V was pared by 2 bases and J by 8 bases, with 4 bases between. Germline lookup yields CDR1 MNHEY and CDR2 SVGAGI. The CDR3: CASSYLDEQFF. The DNA of the CDR3 is TGTGCCAGCAGTTACCTCGATGAGCAGTTCTTC.

The J gene is TRBJ2-5, the V gene TRBV4-3; 7 bases match TRBD2. CDR1 is LGHNA and CDR2 is YSLEER in the germline V gene. The junction had 15 bases not matched to a gene; V was cut back by 4 bases and J by 4 bases. The CDR3 sequence is 17 residues long. This chain's CDR3 is CASSPVLGAGVGETQYF. DNA of the CDR3: TGCGCCAGCAGCCCAGTCCTAGGGGCGGGAGTGGGAGAGACCCAGTACTTC.

The chain couples TRBV6-1 to TRBJ2-1; TRBD1 matches 8 bases. CDR1 and CDR2 (germline): MNHNS, SASEGT. J lost 7 bases, V lost 2 bases, and 10 bases had no gene match. The CDR3 runs 16 residues. The CDR3 nucleotides read TGTGCCAGCAGTGAACTTCAGGGGGCGAAGTTAAATGAGCAGTTCTTC. It encodes CASSELQGAKLNEQFF.

The chain links TRBV6-2 or TRBV6-3 to TRBJ2-4; TRBD2 might be the D (6 bases). CDR3 length equals 16 residues. Per the germline V gene, CDR1 is MNHEY and CDR2 is SVGEGT. V was cut by 2 bases and J by 0 bases, with 11 bases left in between. The chain's CDR3 is CASSYIVGGAKNIQYF. The CDR3 DNA follows: TGTGCCAGCAGTTACATAGTCGGGGGAGCCAAAAACATTCAGTACTTC.

The V call is TRBV6-1, the J call TRBJ1-4; 12 bases are shared with TRBD1. Trimming at V came to 4 bases and at J to 4 bases, leaving 7 bases not matched to a gene. The CDR3 has 17 residues. From germline, CDR1 is MNHNS and CDR2 SASEGT. This chain's CDR3 is CASSGRDRGLSNEKLFF. In DNA, the CDR3 is TGTGCCAGCAGTGGCCGGGACAGGGGGCTTAGTAATGAAAAACTGTTTTTT.

This sequence joins TRBV9 and TRBJ2-1; D is unclear. Germline-derived CDR1 and CDR2 are SGDLS and YYNGEE. V was clipped by 2 bases and J by 0 bases, with 9 bases between them. This CDR3 comprises 15 residues. The DNA of the CDR3 is TGTGCCAGCAGCGTCCGGAGTTCCTCCTACAATGAGCAGTTCTTC. Its translation: CASSVRSSSYNEQFF.

The J gene is TRBJ1-1, the V gene TRBV7-2; D call uncertain. Germline CDR1 is SGHTA and CDR2 is FQGNSA. CDR3 length: 15 amino acids. Trimming stripped 5 bases from V and 6 bases from J, with 19 bases between. The CDR3 region is CASSPQEGMVAEAFF. CDR3 sequence (DNA): TGTGCCAGCAGCCCCCAGGAGGGTATGGTCGCTGAAGCTTTCTTT. The full variable domain, with the rest looked up from reference TRBV7-2 and TRBJ1-1, is GAGVSQSPSNKVTEKGKDVELRCDPISGHTALYWYRQSLGQGLEFLIYFQGNSAPDKSGLPSDRFSAERTGGSVSTLTIQRTQQEDSAVYLCASSPQEGMVAEAFFGQGTRLTVV.